This T cell receptor (beta chain) was sequenced in a study of T cell repertoires in aging, cancer and after chemotherapy. CDR3 length: 18 amino acids. After removal of 2 bases from V and 0 bases from J, the junction contained 9 bases not matched to a gene. Germline lookup yields CDR1 MNHEY and CDR2 SVGAGI. The template was genomic DNA from peripheral blood, not RNA. TRB rearrangements spanning V, D and J were amplified using mixed TRB-A/B primers. TCRdb used MiXCR to reprocess the multiplex PCR reads, holding one entry per CDR3 protein. Seen here are about 13,000 distinct CDR3 sequences, roughly 26% observed once, and the top ten hold about 2.5%. This clonotype has a handful of counts.

This clonotype was obtained from a human donor in good health. Specimen: blood. The rearrangement uses TRBV6-5 and TRBJ2-1; 8 nucleotides agree with TRBD2. CDR3 amino acids: CASSYIRGGNPSYNEQFF. The CDR3, as DNA: TGTGCCAGCAGTTACATACGGGGGGGCAATCCCTCCTACAATGAGCAGTTCTTC.